This section outlines one T cell receptor beta chain sequence together with its context. These data come from a study of blood T cell repertoires in COVID-19. On the study more broadly: Researchers got acute and convalescent COVID-19 samples from the United States, Italy and Spain. In each case, the material was cDNA or gDNA derived from T cells, B-cell-depleted T cells, or PBMCs.

Original analysis: Reference gene primer amplification yielded estimated nucleated cell counts. Sequencing was performed with immunoSEQ multiplex PCR; in TCRdb, only in-frame clones are kept and a portion is missing. V and J calls and clone size are those listed in that table; D and trimming were worked out from the DNA. The data hold 130,000 to 150,000 clones, with about 76% observed a single time. The CDR3 has 14 amino acids. CDR1 and CDR2 from the germline V gene are MNHEY and SMNVEV (reference sequence). The V gene end was trimmed by 5 bases and the J gene end by 5 bases; junction bases not matched to a gene: 7.

The sequenced sample was peripheral blood. The clonotype comes from a human donor in a cohort sampled during active COVID-19. J is TRBJ2-3 and V is TRBV27; 7 bases align to TRBD1. The CDR3 DNA follows: TGTGCCAGCAGTCAGACAGGGTTTCTAGATACGCAGTATTTT. Protein: CASSQTGFLDTQYF.